These 32 T cell receptor beta chains share one sample of origin, sequenced in a study of T cell repertoires in urothelial bladder cancer. Profiling relied on immunoSEQ multiplex PCR, and the TCRdb table lists in-frame clones only, not all of them. The profile shows more than 10,000 clones, about 70% of them singletons. The material sequenced was tumor-infiltrating cells from bladder cancer. The receptor set was obtained from a human donor with urothelial carcinoma.

This clone has only a few counts. V usage is TRBV5-4 and J usage is TRBJ2-7, with D unresolved. This CDR3 is built from 12 residues. Trimming left V 0 bases short and J 4 bases short, with 5 bases between. Germline-derived CDR1 and CDR2 are SGHNT and YYREEE (reference sequence). CDR3 amino acids: CASSLEGYEQYF. CDR3 coding DNA: TGTGCCAGCAGCTTGGAGGGATACGAGCAGTACTTC.

This clone occurred a few times. The chain uses TRBV29-1 and TRBJ1-1, with D possibly matching TRBD1 (5 bases). V lost 8 bases and J lost 2, with 12 bases in between. Germline lookup yields CDR1 SQVTM and CDR2 ANQGSEA. The CDR3 spans 12 residues. This CDR3 reads CSLSGTNTEAFF. DNA of the CDR3: TGCAGCCTCTCCGGGACCAACACTGAAGCTTTCTTT.

The V gene is TRBV5-1, the J gene TRBJ2-5; the match to TRBD1 covers 7 bases. CDR1 is SGHRS, CDR2 YFSETQ, per germline. The CDR3 sequence is 15 residues long. V lost 0 bases to trimming and J lost 8 bases; unmatched junction nucleotides: 10. The CDR3 coding sequence is TGCGCCAGCAGCTTGGCTGAACACAGGGGTGGTACCCAGTACTTC. Its protein product is CASSLAEHRGGTQYF.

Turning to this clone: A read error may produce the germline difference seen at one junction end. The chain uses TRBV7-3 and TRBJ1-2, with D unresolved. Per germline, CDR1 SGHTA and CDR2 FQGTGA. The CDR3 is made up of 21 amino acids. The CDR3 protein is CASSVTGKGVGSGEAGYGYTF. As DNA, the CDR3 is TGTGCCAGCAGCGTAACTGGGAAGGGAGTCGGGAGTGGGGAAGCCGGATATGGCTACACCTTC. The entire variable domain, with the rest obtained from reference TRBV7-3 and TRBJ1-2, is as follows: GAGVSQTPSNKVTEKGKYVELRCDPISGHTALYWYRQSLGQGPEFLIYFQGTGAADDSGLPNDRFFAVRPEGSVSTLKIQRTERGDSAVYLCASSVTGKGVGSGEAGYGYTFGSGTRLTVV.

A few counts support this clone. The chain is built from TRBV2 and TRBJ1-2; 8 nucleotides match TRBD1. Germline assignment: CDR1 SNHLY and CDR2 FYNNEI. The CDR3 has 13 residues. Trimming took 2 bases from V and 7 from J; bases not matched to a gene: 3. In DNA form, the CDR3 reads TGTGCCAGCAGTGAACAGGGGGCGAGTGGCTACACCTTC. This sequence encodes CASSEQGASGYTF.

The chain carries TRBV27 and TRBJ2-3; 9 nucleotides match TRBD2. Germline V gives CDR1 MNHEY, CDR2 SMNVEV (reference sequence). CDR3 length: 16 amino acids. V gave up 7 bases and J gave up 0 bases; unmatched junction bases: 8. The CDR3 DNA follows: TGTGCCAGCACCTTATCCAGCGGGGGGAGCACAGATACGCAGTATTTT. It is translated as CASTLSSGGSTDTQYF.

V is TRBV7-9 and J is TRBJ2-3; 8 nucleotides align to TRBD2. Germline V lookup: CDR1 SEHNR, CDR2 FQNEAQ (reference sequence). CDR3 length equals 14 residues. V trimming: 7 bases; J trimming: 2 bases; junction bases outside the gene matches: 5. CDR3 region: CASTPRGATDTQYF. Here the CDR3 DNA reads TGTGCCAGCACCCCGCGGGGGGCCACAGATACGCAGTATTTT.

The chain employs TRBV29-1 and TRBJ2-7; 10 nucleotides agree with TRBD1. V gave up 1 base and J gave up 2 bases; unmatched junction bases: 5. Germline CDR1 reads SQVTM; CDR2 reads ANQGSEA. The CDR3 has 15 amino acids. The CDR3 DNA reads TGCAGCGTTGAAGTTCAGGACAGGGGGACCTACGAGCAGTACTTC. It is translated as CSVEVQDRGTYEQYF.

V is TRBV5-1 and J is TRBJ1-1, with 7 bases aligning to TRBD1. The CDR3 covers 15 residues. V lost 1 base and J lost 1; bases outside the gene matches: 4. Germline CDR1 reads SGHRS; CDR2 reads YFSETQ. The CDR3 here is CASSLTGQTNTEAFF. The CDR3 nucleotides read TGCGCCAGCAGCTTGACGGGACAGACGAACACTGAAGCTTTCTTT.

V gene TRBV5-6 combines with J gene TRBJ1-1, with D possibly TRBD1 on 6 matching bases. CDR1 is SGHDT, CDR2 YYEEEE, per germline. CDR3 size: 12 residues. Trimming removed 2 bases from V and 8 bases from J, with 10 bases in between. The DNA of the CDR3 is TGTGCCAGCAGCTTAAACAGGGACGAAGCTTTCTTT. Protein sequence: CASSLNRDEAFF.

J is TRBJ1-2 and V is TRBV18; no clear D gene. The germline V and J ends were trimmed by 4 bases and 2 bases, with 11 bases remaining between them. CDR1 and CDR2 from the germline V gene are KGHSH and LQKENI. The CDR3 has 14 amino acids. Here the CDR3 DNA reads TGTGCCAGCTCACTCGACCTGCGGAACTATGGCTACACCTTC. Residues: CASSLDLRNYGYTF.

The genes are TRBV5-6 and TRBJ1-2; D gene uncertain. The germline CDR1 and CDR2 sequences are SGHDT and YYEEEE. V was shortened by 2 bases and J by 0 bases, with 8 bases between the two germline ends. The CDR3 has 14 residues. CDR3 region: CASSLWGPNYGYTF. The CDR3 bases are TGTGCCAGCAGCTTATGGGGTCCTAACTATGGCTACACCTTC. The full variable domain, in which reference TRBV5-6 and TRBJ1-2 provide the parts outside the CDR3, is DAGVTQSPTHLIKTRGQQVTLRCSPKSGHDTVSWYQQALGQGPQFIFQYYEEEERQRGNFPDRFSGHQFPNYSSELNVNALLLGDSALYLCASSLWGPNYGYTFGSGTRLTVV.

The chain has TRBV6-4 and TRBJ2-2, with a possible D match to TRBD1 (5 bases). Trimming stripped 5 bases from V and 6 bases from J, with 10 bases between. The CDR3 is 13 residues long. Looked up from germline, CDR1 is MRHNA and CDR2 is SNTAGT. In DNA, the CDR3 is TGTGCCAGCAGTACGCCAGGGCCCGGGGAGCTGTTTTTT. Its protein product is CASSTPGPGELFF.

This clone turned up a few times. The chain recombines TRBV27 with TRBJ1-2; TRBD1 aligns across 7 bases. The CDR3 runs 14 residues. Trimming cost V 8 bases and J 7 bases; bases outside gene matches: 13. Germline CDR1 reads MNHEY; CDR2 reads SMNVEV (reference sequence). The CDR3 here is CASAGVRGLAGYTF. The CDR3 DNA follows: TGTGCCAGCGCGGGGGTCAGGGGGTTGGCTGGCTACACCTTC.

The chain has TRBV21-1 and TRBJ2-2; the table's D call, TRBD2, was not checked against the DNA. TRBV21-1 counts as a pseudogene. The CDR3 runs 8 residues. Here the CDR3 reads CACVGAVF. CDR3 DNA: TGTGCCTGCGTGGGAGCTGTTTTT.

The chain couples TRBV6-6 to TRBJ1-3; D gene uncertain. The CDR3 spans 13 residues. In germline, CDR1 is MNHNY, CDR2 SVGAGI (reference sequence). Trimming took off 2 bases at V and 7 bases at J, with 9 bases between the two ends. The CDR3, as DNA: TGTGCCAGCAGTTACGCGAATAGCAACACCATATATTTT. The encoded protein is CASSYANSNTIYF.

The chain joins TRBV30 to TRBJ2-7, with D possibly being TRBD2 (5 bases). Germline V gives CDR1 GTSNPN, CDR2 SVGIG (reference sequence). The CDR3 has 14 amino acids. V lost 5 bases to trimming and J lost 2 bases, with 16 bases between them. CDR3 protein: CAWRESGYTYEQYF. CDR3 DNA: TGTGCCTGGCGGGAATCAGGCTATACCTACGAGCAGTACTTC.

J is TRBJ2-7 and V is TRBV28, with 9 nucleotides matching TRBD1. With V trimmed by 6 bases and J by 2 bases, 2 bases remained unmatched. The CDR3 totals 13 residues. Germline loops: CDR1 MDHEN, CDR2 SYDVKM. The CDR3 DNA is TGTGCCAGCAGGGACAGGGGCCCCTACGAGCAGTACGTC. This encodes CASRDRGPYEQYV.

This clone turned up a few times. CDR3 residues: CASSQDEGTTVNYGYTF. The CDR3 DNA follows: TGCGCCAGCAGCCAAGATGAGGGGACTACAGTGAACTATGGCTACACCTTC. The chain uses TRBV4-1 and TRBJ1-2; possible D gene TRBD1, 5 bases. CDR3 length: 17 residues. Germline loops: CDR1 MGHRA, CDR2 YSYEKL. With 0 bases removed from V and 2 bases from J, the gap between germline ends came to 16 bases.

The chain uses TRBV4-3 and TRBJ2-2; either TRBD1 or TRBD2 may supply D (5 bases each). Trimming removed 0 bases at V and 7 bases at J, with 12 bases between. The CDR3 contains 15 residues. Germline lookup yields CDR1 LGHNA and CDR2 YSLEER. The CDR3 region has the DNA TGCGCCAGCAGCCAAGAGGGTAGGGACGACGGGGAGCTGTTTTTT. This sequence encodes CASSQEGRDDGELFF.

The J gene is TRBJ2-7, the V gene TRBV15; D gene ambiguous. Deletions cut 0 bases from V and 6 bases from J, with 18 bases between. Germline V CDR1 and CDR2: LNHNV, YYDKDF (reference sequence). The CDR3 contains 16 residues. The CDR3 loop is CATSREGRVNSVEQYV. For the CDR3, the DNA is TGTGCCACCAGCAGAGAAGGCAGAGTGAACTCGGTCGAGCAGTACGTC.

The V gene is TRBV18, the J gene TRBJ2-4; 7 nucleotides match TRBD1. The CDR3 runs 13 residues. In germline, CDR1 is KGHSH, CDR2 LQKENI. Trimming at V came to 3 bases and at J to 6 bases, leaving 2 bases not matched to a gene. CDR3 residues: CASSPRDRNIQYF. The CDR3 DNA sequence: TGTGCCAGCTCACCCCGGGACAGAAACATTCAGTACTTC.

This chain links TRBV25-1 with TRBJ1-1; D call uncertain. The length of the CDR3 is 14 residues. V was shortened by 4 bases and J by 5 bases, with 14 bases between the two germline ends. From germline, CDR1 is MGHDK and CDR2 SYGVNS. CDR3: CASSVLGYATEAFF. CDR3 coding DNA: TGTGCCAGCAGTGTATTGGGGTACGCGACTGAAGCTTTCTTT.

This clone was seen more than once but under ten times. The V and J genes are TRBV7-3 and TRBJ2-1, with 8 bases aligning to TRBD2. J was trimmed by 5 bases and V by 3 bases; bases with no gene match: 6. The length of the CDR3 is 15 residues. From germline, CDR1 is SGHTA and CDR2 FQGTGA. The CDR3 loop reads CASSFALAANNEQFF. The CDR3 nucleotides are TGTGCCAGCAGCTTCGCACTAGCGGCCAACAATGAGCAGTTCTTC.

J is TRBJ1-3 and V is TRBV6-1; D might be TRBD1 (5 bases). The germline CDR1 and CDR2 sequences are MNHNS and SASEGT. V lost 9 bases to trimming and J lost 4 bases, with 16 bases between them. The CDR3 totals 14 residues. The CDR3 spells CARGAHSWGNTIYF. The CDR3 nucleotides are TGTGCCAGAGGGGCCCATTCCTGGGGAAACACCATATATTTT.

This chain uses TRBV7-2 with TRBJ2-3, with TRBD2 matching 8 bases. Per germline, CDR1 SGHTA and CDR2 FQGNSA. J was trimmed by 4 bases and V by 1 base; bases with no gene match: 7. The CDR3 contains 16 residues. The CDR3 loop is CASSLGNSGGSDTQYF. The CDR3 nucleotides are TGTGCCAGCAGCTTAGGAAACAGCGGGGGTTCAGATACGCAGTATTTT.

This sequence joins TRBV7-3 and TRBJ1-5; 7 bases are a match to TRBD1. J gave up 0 bases and V 5 bases, and 10 bases lay outside the gene matches. The CDR3 runs to 17 residues. Germline V gene lookup returns CDR1 SGHTA and CDR2 FQGTGA. The CDR3 loop reads CASSPHPGQYSNQPQHF. As DNA, the CDR3 is TGTGCCAGCAGCCCACACCCGGGACAGTATAGCAATCAGCCCCAGCATTTT.

The chain uses TRBV9 and TRBJ1-1; unclear D gene. Looked up from germline, CDR1 is SGDLS and CDR2 is YYNGEE. Trimming left V 0 bases short and J 1 base short, with 10 bases between. The CDR3 contains 15 residues. The CDR3, as DNA: TGTGCCAGCAGCGTAGAGCCAGGCCCGAACACTGAAGCTTTCTTT. Its protein product is CASSVEPGPNTEAFF.

The chain uses TRBV30 and TRBJ2-7; D is perhaps TRBD1 or TRBD2 (5 bases each). Trimming took 2 bases from V and 1 from J, leaving 21 bases between them. This CDR3 region has 17 residues. CDR1 and CDR2 (germline): GTSNPN, SVGIG (reference sequence). The CDR3: CAWSFEGESGESYEQYF. The CDR3 DNA is TGTGCCTGGAGTTTTGAAGGGGAGAGCGGAGAATCCTACGAGCAGTACTTC.

The chain combines TRBV6-5 with TRBJ1-3; D unclear. Trimming cost V 2 bases and J 6 bases, with 11 bases left between them. The CDR3 sequence is 14 residues long. Germline loops: CDR1 MNHEY, CDR2 SVGAGI. The CDR3: CASSYIGRENTIYF. Written as DNA, the CDR3 is TGTGCCAGCAGTTACATCGGACGGGAAAACACCATATATTTT.

The chain joins TRBV11-1 to TRBJ2-5, with D possibly being TRBD2 (5 bases). This CDR3 has 13 amino acids. In germline, CDR1 is SGHAT, CDR2 FQDESV (reference sequence). V lost 8 bases, J lost 5 bases, and 15 bases lay in between. The CDR3 is CASGLAPLETQYF. CDR3 in DNA: TGTGCCAGCGGTCTAGCCCCCCTGGAGACCCAGTACTTC.

The chain couples TRBV6-5 to TRBJ2-7; no clear D gene. Trimming took off 0 bases at V and 3 bases at J, with 9 bases between the two ends. The germline CDR1 and CDR2 sequences are MNHEY and SVGAGI. This CDR3 is built from 14 residues. CDR3 DNA sequence: TGTGCCAGCAGTTACTCGATTGGGGTCTACGAGCAGTACTTC. This gives the protein CASSYSIGVYEQYF.